A selection of T cell receptor beta chains follows, all from one sample in a study of T cells after posttransplantation cyclophosphamide. TCRdb keeps only in-frame clones here, not all; method: immunoSEQ multiplex PCR. The sample shows approximately 11,000 clones, none of them appearing just once. The sample consisted of PBMCs, taken after allogeneic stem cell transplant with posttransplant cyclophosphamide. These receptors all stem from a female patient aged 40-50 years who received an allogeneic stem cell transplant from a related donor, was CMV-positive, and had no GVHD. Some T cells may be provided by the graft donor. Both conserved end residues are trimmed from each CDR3. Expanded clones get a size class; other rows say once, few or many, or leave the size out.

size | J | V | CDR3
many | TRBJ2-5 | TRBV5-5 | ASSRWGEETQY
many | TRBJ2-1 | TRBV5-4 | ASSWGQPNEQF
many | TRBJ2-7 | TRBV18 | ASSGTSGGTPSYEQY
few | TRBJ2-7 | TRBV27 | ASSFTVEYFYEQY
many | TRBJ2-5 | TRBV27 | ASSLRQGQETQY
few | TRBJ2-5 | TRBV5-4 | ASSGGLAGGPPVPQY
many | TRBJ1-6 | TRBV2 | ASRDREGSPLH
many | TRBJ1-2 | TRBV7-6 | ASSFGGNYGYT
many | TRBJ2-3 | TRBV5-1 | ASSFRSPSTDTQY
large | TRBJ2-3 | TRBV9 | ASSPHSGGEATDTQY
many | TRBJ1-4 | TRBV18 | ASSPGQGNEKLF
many | TRBJ2-3 | TRBV5-4 | ASSFGTSGSGTDTQY
many | TRBJ1-4 | TRBV7-9 | ASSLNLRENEKLF
many | TRBJ1-4 | TRBV6-6 | ASSQNSGDEKLF
many | TRBJ1-6 | TRBV6-6 | ASSYLGQDNSPLH
many | TRBJ1-1 | TRBV25-1 | ASSPGKMTEAF
many | TRBJ1-1 | TRBV30 | AWSGTRAF
many | TRBJ2-1 | TRBV28 | ASSLSNEQF
. | . | TRBV5-4 | ASSLASGDLYEQY
medium-sized | TRBJ2-7 | TRBV6-1 | ASNTQLPYEQY
many | TRBJ1-1 | TRBV30 | AREKLGSTEAF
many | TRBJ2-1 | TRBV7-3 | ASSLTRLAEQF
many | TRBJ2-6 | TRBV6-1 | ASSEEGLAFTGANVLT
many | TRBJ2-3 | TRBV6-1 | ASSEPGQGTDTQY
many | TRBJ2-2 | TRBV19 | ASGVVIGQANTGELF
many | TRBJ2-4 | TRBV6-1 | ATAGEDKNIQY
many | TRBJ2-1 | TRBV30 | AWRRAGSPFNEQF
many | TRBJ2-2 | TRBV9 | ASSVRQGAHGELF
many | TRBJ1-4 | TRBV19 | ASSITGTNEKLF
many | TRBJ2-7 | TRBV2 | ASTSGRASRNEQY
many | TRBJ2-7 | TRBV2 | ASSEQGTSYEQY
many | TRBJ1-5 | TRBV30 | AWSGEASNQPQH
many | TRBJ2-1 | TRBV6-5 | ASSYSGQGYNEQF
. | TRBJ2-5 | TRBV27 | ASSLGSSGILLEEQTQY
many | TRBJ2-1 | TRBV21-1 | ASRTGPGVNEQF
many | TRBJ1-4 | TRBV27 | ASTNRGEDEKLF
many | TRBJ2-7 | TRBV6-5 | ASGLVSGLYEQY
many | TRBJ1-5 | TRBV10-3 | AISERGADQPQH
many | TRBJ2-1 | TRBV9 | ASSEQGGVRNEQF
many | TRBJ1-3 | TRBV9 | ASSLNSGGNTIY
many | TRBJ1-5 | TRBV29-1 | SVGGDPRNQH